The 10 T cell receptor beta chains reported below all come from one sample, sequenced in a study of CD8 T cells in ankylosing spondylitis. MiXCR was run by TCRdb on the 5' RACE reads, yielding one entry per CDR3 protein. The sample records 300,000 to 350,000 distinct CDR3 sequences, roughly 14% being singletons. Sequencing was carried out using blood, either unsorted or a sorted T cell fraction (not recorded which). The receptor source for this set is a male donor with ankylosing spondylitis or in good health (not recorded which).

J is TRBJ1-1 and V is TRBV15, with a possible D match to TRBD1 (6 bases). The germline CDR1 and CDR2 sequences are LNHNV and YYDKDF (reference sequence). CDR3 size: 14 residues. V lost 0 bases, J lost 4 bases, and 9 bases lay in between. The CDR3 bases are TGTGCCACCAGCAGAGATCTAGGGGGCACTGAAGCTTTCTTT. This gives the protein CATSRDLGGTEAFF.

The genes are TRBV21-1 and TRBJ2-3; the table assigns TRBD2, which was not confirmed against the DNA. TRBV21-1 is a known pseudogene. The CDR3 sequence is 18 residues long. The CDR3 reads CASSKEASSGRYTDTQYF. For the CDR3, the DNA is TGTGCCAGCAGCAAAGAAGCATCTAGCGGGAGGTACACAGATACGCAGTATTTT.

The V call is TRBV12-3 or TRBV12-4, the J call TRBJ1-1; D remains unclear. Trimming cost V 3 bases and J 11 bases, with 13 bases left between them. The length of the CDR3 is 12 residues. As DNA, the CDR3 is TGTGCCAGCAGTTTGGAGGGAATGGCGGCTTTCTTT. Protein sequence: CASSLEGMAAFF.

This clonotype was observed a few times. This chain links TRBV27 with TRBJ2-3; 8 positions match TRBD1. The germline V gene encodes CDR1 MNHEY and CDR2 SMNVEV (reference sequence). The CDR3 has 16 residues. The V gene end was trimmed by 5 bases and the J gene end by 4 bases; junction bases not matched to a gene: 11. CDR3: CASSERTGSDADTQYF. The CDR3 coding sequence is TGTGCCAGCAGTGAACGGACAGGGTCTGACGCAGATACGCAGTATTTT.

This clonotype occurred many times. One end of the junction does not line up with germline, which may come from a read error. The gene calls are TRBV12-3 or TRBV12-4 and TRBJ2-1, with no clear D. The CDR3 is made up of 11 amino acids. CDR3 amino acids: CASSLGNEQFF. The CDR3 nucleotides are TGTGCCAGCAGCTTAGGGAATGAGCAGTTCTTC.

The CDR3 DNA reads as TGTGCCAGCAGTTACAAGCGGGGGGGCACCGGGGAGCTGTTTTTT. Encoded protein: CASSYKRGGTGELFF. J is TRBJ2-2 and V is TRBV6-2 or TRBV6-3; 10 bases align to TRBD2. The CDR3 covers 15 residues. V shed 2 bases, J shed 4 bases, and the junction held 1 base outside the gene matches. Per germline, CDR1 MNHEY and CDR2 SVGEGT.

This clonotype was recorded a few times. The chain has TRBV6-1 and TRBJ1-2, with D possibly TRBD1 on 5 matching bases. This CDR3 contains 14 residues. V lost 7 bases, J lost 4 bases, and 16 bases lay in between. In germline, CDR1 is MNHNS, CDR2 SASEGT. Here the CDR3 reads CASTRSGGTYGYTF. The CDR3 DNA sequence: TGTGCCAGCACTCGTTCGGGGGGGACCTATGGCTACACCTTC.

This clonotype turned up a few times. This chain uses TRBV5-1 with TRBJ1-1; D perhaps matches TRBD1 (6 bases). V lost 1 base and J 3 bases, leaving 7 bases between the germline ends. Germline CDR1 SGHRS, CDR2 YFSETQ. The length of the CDR3 is 13 residues. In DNA, the CDR3 is TGCGCCAGCAGCTTGAACAGGGACACTGAAGCTTTCTTT. Protein product: CASSLNRDTEAFF. Looking up the rest from reference TRBV5-1 and TRBJ1-1 gives the full variable domain: KAGVTQTPRYLIKTRGQQVTLSCSPISGHRSVSWYQQTPGQGLQFLFEYFSETQRNKGNFPGRFSGRQFSNSRSEMNVSTLELGDSALYLCASSLNRDTEAFFGQGTRLTVV.

This CDR3 is CASSLFRAGGHEQFF. CDR3 nucleotide sequence: TGTGCCAGCAGCTTATTTAGGGCGGGAGGGCATGAGCAGTTCTTC. V usage is TRBV7-2 and J usage is TRBJ2-1; 9 nucleotides align to TRBD2. In germline, CDR1 is SGHTA, CDR2 FQGNSA. The CDR3 consists of 15 residues. J lost 8 bases, V lost 2 bases, and 7 bases had no gene match.

This clonotype was found a few times. This chain joins TRBV9 and TRBJ2-5, with a possible D match to TRBD1 (6 bases). The V end was cut by 2 bases, the J end by 5 bases, with 10 bases between. Germline loops: CDR1 SGDLS, CDR2 YYNGEE. The CDR3 is 13 amino acids. The CDR3 loop is CASSVQDSETQYF. The CDR3 DNA is TGTGCCAGCAGCGTCCAGGACAGCGAGACCCAGTACTTC.